The 25 T cell receptor beta chains given below trace back to one sample, sequenced in a study of shared clonotypes between healthy human individuals. The protocol was immunoSEQ multiplex PCR, while the TCRdb copy is restricted to in-frame clones and leaves out a portion. The profile covers around 510,000 clones, with roughly 95% appearing a single time and about 0.067% taken by the ten largest. Sequencing was carried out using naive CD4+ T cells sorted from blood. Indicated subset: CD45RA+ positively selected. These receptors were taken from a woman between 25 and 40 years old in good health.

This chain uses TRBV19 with TRBJ2-1; no clear D. The CDR3 covers 13 residues. V was trimmed by 10 bases and J by 8 bases, leaving 18 bases between them. Germline CDR1 reads LNHDA; CDR2 reads SQIVND (reference sequence). The CDR3 reads CATSLPPGHEQFF. The CDR3 region has the DNA TGTGCCACCTCCCTTCCCCCTGGTCATGAGCAGTTCTTC.

This chain uses TRBV5-1 with TRBJ2-3; perhaps D is TRBD1 or TRBD2 (5 bases each). CDR1 is SGHRS, CDR2 YFSETQ, per germline. V was cut by 4 bases and J by 5 bases, with 17 bases left in between. The CDR3 contains 15 residues. In DNA, the CDR3 is TGCGCCAGCAGCGGGGGTAGGGCCATATTAGATACGCAGTATTTT. Translated: CASSGGRAILDTQYF. The full variable domain, with the rest looked up from reference TRBV5-1 and TRBJ2-3, is KAGVTQTPRYLIKTRGQQVTLSCSPISGHRSVSWYQQTPGQGLQFLFEYFSETQRNKGNFPGRFSGRQFSNSRSEMNVSTLELGDSALYLCASSGGRAILDTQYFGPGTRLTVL.

The rearrangement uses TRBV30 and TRBJ1-2, with TRBD1 as a possible D gene (5 bases). V lost 7 bases and J lost 9, with 15 bases in between. Germline assignment: CDR1 GTSNPN and CDR2 SVGIG (reference sequence). CDR3 length: 11 amino acids. CDR3 in DNA: TGTGCCTACCGGGACGGGCCCCGCTACACCTTC. Translating gives CAYRDGPRYTF.

The rearrangement uses TRBV5-4 and TRBJ1-5; no reliable D call. This CDR3 is 13 amino acids long. V was shortened by 4 bases and J by 4 bases, with 9 bases between the two germline ends. Germline CDR1 is SGHNT and CDR2 is YYREEE (reference sequence). CDR3 in amino acids: CASSGIPNQPQHF. CDR3 nucleotide sequence: TGTGCCAGCAGCGGAATTCCAAATCAGCCCCAGCATTTT.

This clone was recorded once. The chain couples TRBV25-1 to TRBJ2-3; 8 nucleotides align to TRBD1. V was clipped by 6 bases and J by 0 bases; unmatched bases: 8. Germline V lookup: CDR1 MGHDK, CDR2 SYGVNS. CDR3 length: 16 residues. The CDR3 DNA reads TGTGCCAGCAGCCTTCAGACAGGGGTGAGCACAGATACGCAGTATTTT. Translation gives CASSLQTGVSTDTQYF.

This sequence joins TRBV7-2 and TRBJ2-4, with D maybe TRBD1 (6 bases). This CDR3 comprises 14 residues. Germline assignment: CDR1 SGHTA and CDR2 FQGNSA. V gave up 5 bases and J gave up 1 base, with 9 bases separating them. In nucleotides, the CDR3 is TGTGCCAGCAGCGCGCAGGGGGCCAAAAACATTCAGTACTTC. Its translation: CASSAQGAKNIQYF. Filled out from reference TRBV7-2 and TRBJ2-4, the complete variable domain reads GAGVSQSPSNKVTEKGKDVELRCDPISGHTALYWYRQSLGQGLEFLIYFQGNSAPDKSGLPSDRFSAERTGGSVSTLTIQRTQQEDSAVYLCASSAQGAKNIQYFGAGTRLSVL.

The V and J genes are TRBV11-2 and TRBJ1-1; perhaps TRBD1 as D (5 bases). The CDR3 consists of 15 residues. Germline V gene lookup returns CDR1 SGHAT and CDR2 FQNNGV. The V gene lost 6 bases and the J gene lost 1 base, with 15 bases spanning the gap. CDR3 residues: CASRKVAGSNTEAFF. CDR3 sequence (DNA): TGTGCCAGCAGAAAAGTGGCAGGGTCGAACACTGAAGCTTTCTTT.

The chain joins TRBV10-3 to TRBJ2-1, with D possibly called TRBD1 or TRBD2 (5 bases each). Germline assignment: CDR1 ENHRY and CDR2 SYGVKD. Trimming took off 4 bases at V and 8 bases at J, with 18 bases between the two ends. The length of the CDR3 is 15 residues. The CDR3 bases are TGTGCCATCAGTGCCCCGGGACCGCCGCCGGATGAGCAGTTCTTC. Translation gives CAISAPGPPPDEQFF.

J is TRBJ2-7 and V is TRBV27; a weak D match, TRBD2 (6 bases). V was shortened by 6 bases and J by 4 bases, with 22 bases between the two germline ends. This CDR3 is built from 16 residues. Germline CDR1 is MNHEY and CDR2 is SMNVEV (reference sequence). For the CDR3, the DNA is TGTGCCAGCAGCGCCTTGACCGGGACGGGAGTTTACGAGCAGTACTTC. Translated, it gives CASSALTGTGVYEQYF.

This clone was seen a handful of times. This same CDR3 is encoded by further DNA sequences in the sample. This chain uses TRBV6-5 with TRBJ1-5; D is unclear. Germline values: CDR1 MNHEY, CDR2 SVGAGI. Trimming took 6 bases from V and 0 from J, leaving 6 bases between them. The CDR3 sequence is 13 residues long. CDR3 residues: CASSRDSNQPQHF. The CDR3, as DNA: TGTGCCAGCAGCCGCGATAGCAATCAGCCCCAGCATTTT.

V is TRBV28 and J is TRBJ1-2; 8 bases are a match to TRBD1. Looked up from germline, CDR1 is MDHEN and CDR2 is SYDVKM. Unmatched junction bases numbered 9, after V lost 2 bases and J lost 4 bases. CDR3 length equals 16 residues. The CDR3 nucleotides are TGTGCCAGCAGTTTAAATTCGGCAGGGGGCATCTATGGCTACACCTTC. This encodes CASSLNSAGGIYGYTF.

The chain links TRBV6-6 to TRBJ1-5, with 9 positions matching TRBD1. Germline-derived CDR1 and CDR2 are MNHNY and SVGAGI (reference sequence). The CDR3 covers 13 residues. Trimming took 6 bases from V and 5 from J; bases not matched to a gene: 2. CDR3 DNA: TGTGCCAGCAGCCGACAGGGGGATCAGCCCCAGCATTTT. As protein: CASSRQGDQPQHF.

The J gene is TRBJ2-3, the V gene TRBV29-1, with 10 nucleotides matching TRBD2. V was pared by 3 bases and J by 3 bases, with 18 bases of the junction left unmatched. CDR1 and CDR2 from the germline V gene are SQVTM and ANQGSEA. This CDR3 contains 19 residues. The CDR3 sequence is CSVEAGRYSGRMVTDTQYF. Here the CDR3 DNA reads TGCAGCGTTGAGGCAGGCCGCTATAGCGGGAGGATGGTTACAGATACGCAGTATTTT.

The chain carries TRBV28 and TRBJ1-6; perhaps TRBD1 as D (5 bases). The CDR3 is 15 amino acids. Trimming removed 3 bases from V and 5 bases from J, with 11 bases in between. Per the germline V gene, CDR1 is MDHEN and CDR2 is SYDVKM. In nucleotides, the CDR3 is TGTGCCAGCAGTTTGTCCCAGGGTAATAATTCACCCCTCCACTTT. This translates into CASSLSQGNNSPLHF.

The V call is TRBV5-4, the J call TRBJ2-7; the D gene is possibly TRBD2 (6 bases). In germline, CDR1 is SGHNT, CDR2 YYREEE (reference sequence). With 1 base removed from V and 7 bases from J, the gap between germline ends came to 15 bases. This CDR3 contains 14 residues. CDR3 DNA: TGTGCCAGCAGCTTGTTCGGCGGGAAAAGGGAGCAGTACTTC. The encoded protein is CASSLFGGKREQYF. The full variable domain, with the rest looked up from reference TRBV5-4 and TRBJ2-7, is ETGVTQSPTHLIKTRGQQVTLRCSSQSGHNTVSWYQQALGQGPQFIFQYYREEENGRGNFPPRFSGLQFPNYSSELNVNALELDDSALYLCASSLFGGKREQYFGPGTRLTVT.

J is TRBJ2-7 and V is TRBV4-1; D is possibly TRBD1 or TRBD2 (5 bases each). V lost 1 base and J lost 5, with 15 bases in between. CDR3 length: 15 residues. CDR1 is MGHRA and CDR2 is YSYEKL in the germline V gene. CDR3 in amino acids: CASSQVGTAAHEQYF. DNA for the CDR3: TGCGCCAGCAGCCAAGTCGGGACCGCGGCGCACGAGCAGTACTTC.

The rearrangement uses TRBV2 and TRBJ1-4; perhaps TRBD1 as D (5 bases). This CDR3 is built from 15 residues. The germline CDR1 and CDR2 sequences are SNHLY and FYNNEI. Trimming took 9 bases from V and 0 from J, leaving 14 bases between them. The CDR3 DNA reads as TGTGCCAGTTTGGGGCCGGGCGCAACTAATGAAAAACTGTTTTTT. Translated: CASLGPGATNEKLFF.

The genes are TRBV13 and TRBJ1-2; unclear D gene. This CDR3 spans 17 amino acids. Germline CDR1 and CDR2: PRHDT and FYEKMQ (reference sequence). Trimming took off 0 bases at V and 2 bases at J, with 16 bases between the two ends. CDR3 amino acids: CASSLGGHSSLNYGYTF. The CDR3 nucleotides read TGTGCCAGCAGCTTAGGGGGCCACAGTTCACTAAACTATGGCTACACCTTC.

The gene calls are TRBV4-1 and TRBJ1-4; no clear D. The V gene's germline CDR1 is MGHRA and CDR2 YSYEKL. V was pared by 3 bases and J by 1 base, with 15 bases between. The CDR3 sequence is 17 residues long. In nucleotides, the CDR3 is TGCGCCAGCAGCCACATCGGAAGGGAACGAACTAATGAAAAACTGTTTTTT. It codes for CASSHIGRERTNEKLFF.

The chain couples TRBV7-8 to TRBJ1-4; 8 positions agree with TRBD1. Trimming removed 1 base from V and 6 bases from J; junction bases left unmatched: 7. The CDR3 length is 16 residues. Germline V lookup: CDR1 SGHVS, CDR2 FQNEAQ. The CDR3 loop reads CASSLGGRRGHEKLFF. In DNA form, the CDR3 reads TGTGCCAGCAGCTTAGGAGGCCGCAGGGGGCATGAAAAACTGTTTTTT.

This clone was seen only a few times. The chain is built from TRBV27 and TRBJ1-1; TRBD1 might be the D (6 bases). Between the trimmed V and J ends, which lost 3 bases and 8 bases, there was a span of 7 bases. This CDR3 is built from 11 residues. Germline V lookup: CDR1 MNHEY, CDR2 SMNVEV (reference sequence). In DNA, the CDR3 is TGTGCCAGCAGTTTCGGACAGGAAGCTTTCTTT. It is translated as CASSFGQEAFF.

The gene calls are TRBV5-4 and TRBJ2-1, with D perhaps TRBD2 (5 bases). CDR1 and CDR2 from the germline V gene are SGHNT and YYREEE (reference sequence). The CDR3 sequence is 13 residues long. V lost 4 bases and J lost 6, with 11 bases in between. In nucleotides, the CDR3 is TGTGCCAGCAGCCCTAGCTTTTTCAATGAGCAGTTCTTC. It encodes CASSPSFFNEQFF.

The chain uses TRBV18 and TRBJ2-5, with 7 bases identical to TRBD1. The CDR3 runs to 15 residues. V lost 3 bases to trimming and J lost 2 bases; unmatched junction nucleotides: 6. In germline, CDR1 is KGHSH, CDR2 LQKENI. Written as DNA, the CDR3 is TGTGCCAGCTCACCGTACGGGACAGCTCAAGAGACCCAGTACTTC. Translation gives CASSPYGTAQETQYF. The whole variable domain, filled in from reference TRBV18 and TRBJ2-5, reads NAGVMQNPRHLVRRRGQEARLRCSPMKGHSHVYWYRQLPEEGLKFMVYLQKENIIDESGMPKERFSAEFPKEGPSILRIQQVVRGDSAAYFCASSPYGTAQETQYFGPGTRLLVL.

The V call is TRBV10-3, the J call TRBJ2-7, with D perhaps matching TRBD1 (6 bases). Germline V CDR1 and CDR2: ENHRY, SYGVKD. V was clipped by 6 bases and J by 2 bases, with 8 bases between them. The CDR3 has 12 amino acids. Written as DNA, the CDR3 is TGTGCCATCAGGGGGGCCACCTACGAGCAGTACTTC. Translation: CAIRGATYEQYF.

This sequence joins TRBV5-1 and TRBJ2-7, with D perhaps TRBD2 (5 bases). The CDR3 length is 15 residues. V lost 3 bases and J lost 3, with 16 bases in between. Germline loops: CDR1 SGHRS, CDR2 YFSETQ. The CDR3 region has the DNA TGCGCCAGCAGCTGGGAGCGGAACTCCGTCTACGAGCAGTACTTC. Encoded protein: CASSWERNSVYEQYF.